One sample yielded the 8 T cell receptor beta chains listed below, sequenced in a study of beta chain features in type 1 diabetes. Expressed TCRB transcripts were sequenced because the isolated RNA had all been reverse transcribed beforehand. The repertoire was sequenced with immunoSEQ multiplex PCR; TCRdb's copy has only in-frame clones and lacks some. The top ten hold approximately 0.05% of the sample, which has 400,000 to 550,000 clones, roughly an eighth seen once. Material for sequencing was naive CD4+ T cells from blood. These receptors all stem from a woman younger than 30 in good health.

The chain recombines TRBV18 with TRBJ1-2, with TRBD1 identical over 7 bases. Germline V gene lookup returns CDR1 KGHSH and CDR2 LQKENI. V lost 3 bases to trimming and J lost 3 bases; unmatched junction nucleotides: 10. This CDR3 spans 16 amino acids. CDR3 nucleotides: TGTGCCAGCTCACCTAAACAGGGGATACTGGACTATGGCTACACCTTC. Translated, it gives CASSPKQGILDYGYTF.

This clone has only a few counts. This chain links TRBV2 with TRBJ2-1; 10 positions match TRBD1. This CDR3 has 14 residues. The germline V gene has CDR1 SNHLY and CDR2 FYNNEI. V lost 8 bases to trimming and J lost 7 bases; unmatched junction nucleotides: 8. The CDR3 reads CASHRDRGLNEQFF. CDR3 in DNA: TGTGCCAGCCACCGGGACAGGGGTTTGAATGAGCAGTTCTTC.

This clone was found a few times. In nucleotides, the CDR3 is TGCAGCGCCGACAGGGGAATCACTGAAGCTTTCTTT. Its translation is CSADRGITEAFF. The V gene is TRBV29-1, the J gene TRBJ1-1; 8 nucleotides agree with TRBD1. CDR1 is SQVTM and CDR2 is ANQGSEA in the germline V gene. The V gene end was trimmed by 7 bases and the J gene end by 4 bases; junction bases not matched to a gene: 5. This CDR3 region has 12 residues.

This clone showed up just a few times. This chain links TRBV7-3 with TRBJ2-3; D possibly corresponds to TRBD2 (5 bases). Trimming pared 5 bases from V and 4 bases from J, leaving 10 bases between. The CDR3 runs to 13 residues. Looked up from germline, CDR1 is SGHTA and CDR2 is FQGTGA. The CDR3 is CASSRAGADTQYF. As DNA, the CDR3 is TGTGCCAGCAGCCGAGCCGGGGCAGATACGCAGTATTTT. The variable domain in full, with the rest retrieved from reference TRBV7-3 and TRBJ2-3, is GAGVSQTPSNKVTEKGKYVELRCDPISGHTALYWYRQSLGQGPEFLIYFQGTGAADDSGLPNDRFFAVRPEGSVSTLKIQRTERGDSAVYLCASSRAGADTQYFGPGTRLTVL.

The chain carries TRBV25-1 and TRBJ2-3; 7 bases agree with TRBD2. The CDR3 is made up of 16 amino acids. Germline trimming cut 4 bases from V and 0 bases from J; bases unmatched to any gene: 7. Germline CDR1 is MGHDK and CDR2 is SYGVNS. CDR3 nucleotide sequence: TGTGCCAGCAGTGCCCTAGCGGTTCCTAGCACAGATACGCAGTATTTT. It specifies CASSALAVPSTDTQYF.

This clone has a handful of counts. The chain links TRBV5-1 to TRBJ2-1; D is ambiguous. The CDR3 sequence is 18 residues long. In germline, CDR1 is SGHRS, CDR2 YFSETQ. Trimming removed 8 bases from V and 1 base from J, with 25 bases in between. The CDR3 nucleotides are TGCGCCAGTCTCCTAGGCCCAACCACACTGAGGTCCTACAATGAGCAGTTCTTC. Protein product: CASLLGPTTLRSYNEQFF.

This clone appeared a few times. This chain joins TRBV5-1 and TRBJ2-1; 8 nucleotides agree with TRBD2. This CDR3 contains 13 residues. Trimming removed 1 base from V and 7 bases from J; junction bases left unmatched: 1. From germline, CDR1 is SGHRS and CDR2 YFSETQ. The CDR3 here is CASSLREGNEQFF. The CDR3 coding sequence is TGCGCCAGCAGCTTGCGGGAGGGAAATGAGCAGTTCTTC.

This clone was counted between two and nine times. As the CDR3 is not closed by the conserved phenylalanine or tryptophan, this likely results from a read error. It is unclear where the CDR3 begins or ends on the DNA, so no DNA is shown, and the CDR3 is as TCRdb lists it. V gene TRBV5-1 combines with J gene TRBJ2-7. Germline V lookup: CDR1 SGHRS, CDR2 YFSETQ. The CDR3 region is 9 residues in length, termini included. CDR3 region: CASSLEVGA.